This T cell receptor beta chain was recorded in a study of CD8+ T cells in alopecia areata. Trimming removed 3 bases from V and 4 bases from J; junction bases left unmatched: 3. Germline CDR1 SQVTM, CDR2 ANQGSEA. This CDR3 comprises 15 residues. Extraction and reverse transcription of RNA yielded cDNA as the sequencing template. TCRdb's copy holds only in-frame clones and misses some; the assay was immunoSEQ multiplex PCR. The table has around 120,000 clones, around 50% seen once. Sample: NKG2D-low CD8+ T cells sorted from blood. The clonotype originates from a human donor with alopecia areata. The V call is TRBV29-1, the J call TRBJ2-7, with 16 bases identical to TRBD2. In DNA, the CDR3 is TGCAGCGTTGAGGGACTAGCGGGAGGGGAATACGAGCAGTACTTC. Its protein product is CSVEGLAGGEYEQYF.